The 21 T cell receptor beta chains below come from one sample, sequenced in a study of cytomegalovirus exposure and HLA in healthy donors. Primers for the PCR totalled 60 Vbeta and 13 Jbeta. The repertoire was sequenced with immunoSEQ multiplex PCR; TCRdb's copy has only in-frame clones and lacks some. The sample lists 110,000 to 150,000 clones; less than 90% were seen once. The source material was PBMCs. These receptors were collected from a boy between 2 and 15 years old in good health and CMV-seronegative.

This chain joins TRBV29-1 and TRBJ1-2; 8 bases agree with TRBD1. The CDR3 totals 17 residues. After removal of 7 bases from V and 0 bases from J, the junction contained 16 bases not matched to a gene. Per the germline V gene, CDR1 is SQVTM and CDR2 is ANQGSEA. The CDR3 sequence is CSADRASGYDTNYGYTF. CDR3 in DNA: TGCAGCGCGGACAGGGCATCTGGTTATGATACTAACTATGGCTACACCTTC.

The V gene is TRBV7-9, the J gene TRBJ1-1; TRBD1 agrees at 12 bases. The germline V gene encodes CDR1 SEHNR and CDR2 FQNEAQ (reference sequence). This CDR3 comprises 15 residues. With V trimmed by 9 bases and J by 0 bases, 5 bases remained unmatched. Here the CDR3 DNA reads TGTGCCAGTAAGGGACAGGGGGCCATGAACACTGAAGCTTTCTTT. Protein product: CASKGQGAMNTEAFF.

The chain couples TRBV6-5 to TRBJ2-1; TRBD2 is a possible D gene (6 bases). This CDR3 has 13 amino acids. Germline V CDR1 and CDR2: MNHEY, SVGAGI. V was pared by 6 bases and J by 6 bases, with 12 bases between. CDR3 region: CASRPGDLNEQFF. The CDR3 DNA follows: TGTGCCAGCAGGCCGGGGGATCTCAATGAGCAGTTCTTC.

The chain carries TRBV7-3 and TRBJ2-5; the D is unclear. From germline, CDR1 is SGHTA and CDR2 FQGTGA. This CDR3 region has 14 residues. The V and J ends lost 5 bases and 3 bases respectively, with 13 bases between them. CDR3 sequence (DNA): TGTGCCAGCAGCCAACCAGGATCGGAAGAGACCCAGTACTTC. It translates to CASSQPGSEETQYF.

CDR3 protein: CASSLATWKGPANTEAFF. The CDR3, as DNA: TGTGCCAGCAGCTTAGCGACGTGGAAGGGGCCGGCAAACACTGAAGCTTTCTTT. V usage is TRBV7-6 and J usage is TRBJ1-1, with TRBD1 as a possible D gene (5 bases). This CDR3 is 18 amino acids long. V was cut by 0 bases and J by 2 bases, with 19 bases left in between. Germline CDR1 reads SGHVS; CDR2 reads FNYEAQ.

This clone was recorded a few times. The chain recombines TRBV2 with TRBJ2-7; TRBD1 might be the D (6 bases). Trimming stripped 3 bases from V and 3 bases from J, with 12 bases between. There are 14 residues in the CDR3. The germline CDR1 and CDR2 sequences are SNHLY and FYNNEI. The CDR3 DNA reads TGTGCCAGCAGTGACCAAGGGACAAGCTACGAGCAGTACTTC. Protein product: CASSDQGTSYEQYF.

The CDR3 DNA reads TGCGCCAGCAGCTGGACTAGCGGGGCGAACACCGGGGAGCTGTTTTTT. Protein product: CASSWTSGANTGELFF. The V and J genes are TRBV5-1 and TRBJ2-2; the match to TRBD2 covers 12 bases. The CDR3 loop spans 16 amino acids. V gave up 3 bases and J gave up 0 bases; unmatched junction bases: 0. Germline V CDR1 and CDR2: SGHRS, YFSETQ.

The rearrangement links TRBV15 to TRBJ2-1; 15 bases match TRBD2. Germline lookup yields CDR1 LNHNV and CDR2 YYDKDF (reference sequence). CDR3 length equals 19 residues. The V segment lost 2 bases and the J segment 2 bases; nucleotides outside the gene matches: 7. CDR3 region: CATSRSGLAGGSPYNEQFF. The DNA of the CDR3 is TGTGCCACCAGCAGATCGGGACTAGCGGGGGGCTCTCCCTACAATGAGCAGTTCTTC.

The V and J genes are TRBV2 and TRBJ1-4; possibly TRBD1 for D (5 bases). CDR3 length equals 20 residues. V was shortened by 10 bases and J by 0 bases, with 30 bases between the two germline ends. Per germline, CDR1 SNHLY and CDR2 FYNNEI. The CDR3, as DNA: TGTGCCACTAACTCCCACCCCGCTGGCAGGGAAATGGCAACTAATGAAAAACTGTTTTTT. It encodes CATNSHPAGREMATNEKLFF.

The chain couples TRBV2 to TRBJ1-2; 7 positions agree with TRBD1. Germline V gene lookup returns CDR1 SNHLY and CDR2 FYNNEI. The CDR3 is made up of 14 amino acids. V lost 8 bases and J lost 5; bases outside the gene matches: 11. The CDR3 DNA sequence: TGTGCCAGCGTGGGACAGATACTAGGGTATGGCTACACCTTC. The encoded protein is CASVGQILGYGYTF.

This clone was observed a handful of times. This chain links TRBV19 with TRBJ2-5; 10 bases map to TRBD2. The J call may be incorrect, as the DNA end agrees better with TRBJ2-7. Germline V gene lookup returns CDR1 LNHDA and CDR2 SQIVND (reference sequence). The CDR3 sequence is 16 residues long. The CDR3 sequence: CASSRLAGDSTTEQYF. The CDR3 DNA follows: TGTGCCAGTAGTAGACTAGCGGGCGATTCTACGACCGAGCAGTACTTC.

This clone was detected once. The chain couples TRBV5-1 to TRBJ1-2, with 7 bases lining up with TRBD1. Germline V gene data show CDR1 as SGHRS and CDR2 as YFSETQ. CDR3 length: 13 residues. With V trimmed by 0 bases and J by 8 bases, 4 bases remained unmatched. The CDR3 region has the DNA TGCGCCAGCAGCTTGGCCGAGGGGGCGGGCTACACCTTC. Its translation: CASSLAEGAGYTF.

The chain combines TRBV18 with TRBJ1-6, with D possibly matching TRBD1 (6 bases). This CDR3 comprises 15 residues. Trimming stripped 2 bases from V and 6 bases from J, with 11 bases between. Per the germline V gene, CDR1 is KGHSH and CDR2 is LQKENI. The CDR3 DNA is TGTGCCAGCTCACCATTACACAGGGTTAATTCACCCCTCCACTTT. This encodes CASSPLHRVNSPLHF.

The V and J genes are TRBV19 and TRBJ2-1; D perhaps matches TRBD1 (7 bases). Per the germline V gene, CDR1 is LNHDA and CDR2 is SQIVND (reference sequence). With 2 bases removed from V and 14 bases from J, the gap between germline ends came to 19 bases. The CDR3 runs to 14 residues. In DNA form, the CDR3 reads TGTGCCAGTAGTATAACCCAGGGGGTGGGGGGAGAGTTCTTC. Translated: CASSITQGVGGEFF. The whole variable domain, filled in from reference TRBV19 and TRBJ2-1, reads DGGITQSPKYLFRKEGQNVTLSCEQNLNHDAMYWYRQDPGQGLRLIYYSQIVNDFQKGDIAEGYSVSREKKESFPLTVTSAQKNPTAFYLCASSITQGVGGEFFGPGTRLTVL.

V gene TRBV18 combines with J gene TRBJ2-7, with TRBD1 identical over 8 bases. CDR3 length equals 15 residues. The V gene end was trimmed by 6 bases and the J gene end by 2 bases; junction bases not matched to a gene: 9. CDR1 is KGHSH and CDR2 is LQKENI in the germline V gene. The CDR3 reads CASSQRQGAAYEQYF. CDR3 bases: TGTGCCAGCTCCCAACGTCAGGGGGCGGCCTACGAGCAGTACTTC.

This clone appeared a few times. CDR3 nucleotides: TGCGCCAGCAGCTTATCAGATTCAACTAATGAAAAACTGTTTTTT. Protein product: CASSLSDSTNEKLFF. V gene TRBV5-1 combines with J gene TRBJ1-4; D not certain. The CDR3 extends over 15 amino acids. The V and J ends lost 2 bases and 0 bases respectively, with 8 bases between them. The germline CDR1 and CDR2 sequences are SGHRS and YFSETQ.

This chain joins TRBV7-3 and TRBJ1-1; TRBD1 aligns across 9 bases. CDR3 length: 14 residues. Germline V gene data show CDR1 as SGHTA and CDR2 as FQGTGA. Germline trimming cut 2 bases from V and 3 bases from J; bases unmatched to any gene: 1. Written as DNA, the CDR3 is TGTGCCAGCAGCTTAGGGACAGGGTACACTGAAGCTTTCTTT. It yields the protein CASSLGTGYTEAFF. The full variable domain, in which reference TRBV7-3 and TRBJ1-1 provide the parts outside the CDR3, is GAGVSQTPSNKVTEKGKYVELRCDPISGHTALYWYRQSLGQGPEFLIYFQGTGAADDSGLPNDRFFAVRPEGSVSTLKIQRTERGDSAVYLCASSLGTGYTEAFFGQGTRLTVV.

The CDR3 here is CASSYIQGGTDTQYF. The CDR3 bases are TGTGCCAGCAGCTATATACAGGGGGGGACAGATACGCAGTATTTT. V is TRBV5-6 and J is TRBJ2-3, with a weak D call TRBD1 (8 bases). This CDR3 is built from 15 residues. Germline V lookup: CDR1 SGHDT, CDR2 YYEEEE. V lost 3 bases and J 3 bases, leaving 14 bases between the germline ends.

The rearrangement joins TRBV5-1 to TRBJ1-4, with no clear D. Trimming shortened V by 5 bases and J by 0 bases, and 11 bases separated the two germline ends. CDR1 is SGHRS and CDR2 is YFSETQ in the germline V gene. The CDR3 has 15 amino acids. CDR3 protein: CASRSQVATNEKLFF. The CDR3 bases are TGCGCCAGCAGGTCCCAGGTAGCAACTAATGAAAAACTGTTTTTT.

Regarding this clone: Other DNA sequences in the same sample also yield this CDR3. The chain is built from TRBV5-1 and TRBJ2-5; no clear D. Germline-derived CDR1 and CDR2 are SGHRS and YFSETQ. Trimming removed 4 bases from V and 5 bases from J, with 6 bases in between. The CDR3 covers 11 residues. CDR3 in DNA: TGCGCCAGCAGCCTACAGGAGACCCAGTACTTC. This encodes CASSLQETQYF.

This rearrangement joins TRBV11-3 to TRBJ2-2, with 13 bases that match TRBD2. The CDR3 is made up of 17 amino acids. From germline, CDR1 is SGHNT and CDR2 YENEEA. V shed 3 bases and J 4 bases; nucleotides not matched to a gene: 5. CDR3 nucleotides: TGTGCCAGCAGCTTGTCGGGACTAGCGGGGCTCACCGGGGAGCTGTTTTTT. The encoded protein is CASSLSGLAGLTGELFF.